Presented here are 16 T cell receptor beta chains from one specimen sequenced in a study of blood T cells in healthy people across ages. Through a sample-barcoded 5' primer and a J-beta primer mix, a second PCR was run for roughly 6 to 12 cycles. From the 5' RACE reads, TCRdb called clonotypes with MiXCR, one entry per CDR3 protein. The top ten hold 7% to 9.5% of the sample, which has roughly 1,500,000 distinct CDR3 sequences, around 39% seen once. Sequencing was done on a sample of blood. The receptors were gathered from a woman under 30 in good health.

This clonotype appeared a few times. Here the CDR3 DNA reads TGCGCCAGCAGCTTGGACCCTGCACGGGGTGAAGCTTTCTTT. It specifies CASSLDPARGEAFF. The V call is TRBV5-1, the J call TRBJ1-1, with D unclear. The germline gives CDR1 SGHRS, CDR2 YFSETQ. The germline V and J ends were trimmed by 0 bases and 7 bases, with 13 bases remaining between them. This CDR3 spans 14 amino acids.

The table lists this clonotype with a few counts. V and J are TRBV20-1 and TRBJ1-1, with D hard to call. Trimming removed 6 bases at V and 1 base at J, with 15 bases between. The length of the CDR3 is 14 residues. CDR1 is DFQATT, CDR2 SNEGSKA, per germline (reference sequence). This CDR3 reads CSARKGNSNTEAFF. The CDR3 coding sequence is TGCAGTGCCAGGAAAGGGAACTCGAACACTGAAGCTTTCTTT.

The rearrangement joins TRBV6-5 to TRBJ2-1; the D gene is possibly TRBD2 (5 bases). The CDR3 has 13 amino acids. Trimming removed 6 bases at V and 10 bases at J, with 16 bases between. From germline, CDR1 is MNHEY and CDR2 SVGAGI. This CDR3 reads CASRPGSSYEQFF. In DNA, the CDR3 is TGTGCCAGCAGGCCGGGGTCTAGCTACGAGCAGTTCTTC.

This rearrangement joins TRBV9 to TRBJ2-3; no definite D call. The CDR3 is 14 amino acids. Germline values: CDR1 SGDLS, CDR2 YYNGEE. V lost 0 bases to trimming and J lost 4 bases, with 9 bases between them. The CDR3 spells CASSVVGSPDTQYF. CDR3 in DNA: TGTGCCAGCAGCGTAGTTGGCAGCCCAGATACGCAGTATTTT.

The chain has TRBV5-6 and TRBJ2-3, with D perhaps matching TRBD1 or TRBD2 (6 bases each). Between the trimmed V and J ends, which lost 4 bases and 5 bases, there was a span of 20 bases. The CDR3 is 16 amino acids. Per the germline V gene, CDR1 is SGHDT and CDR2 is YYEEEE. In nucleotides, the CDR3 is TGTGCCAGCAGCGGACTTAGGGGGGCCCGGGGAGATACGCAGTATTTT. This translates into CASSGLRGARGDTQYF. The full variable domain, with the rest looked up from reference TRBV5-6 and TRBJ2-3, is DAGVTQSPTHLIKTRGQQVTLRCSPKSGHDTVSWYQQALGQGPQFIFQYYEEEERQRGNFPDRFSGHQFPNYSSELNVNALLLGDSALYLCASSGLRGARGDTQYFGPGTRLTVL.

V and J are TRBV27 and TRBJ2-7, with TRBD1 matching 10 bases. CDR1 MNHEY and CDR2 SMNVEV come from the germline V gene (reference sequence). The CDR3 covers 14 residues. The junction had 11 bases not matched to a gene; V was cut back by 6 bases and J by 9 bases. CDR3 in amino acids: CASSLTFDRGRQYF. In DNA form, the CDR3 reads TGTGCCAGCAGCCTTACTTTCGACAGGGGGCGGCAGTACTTC.

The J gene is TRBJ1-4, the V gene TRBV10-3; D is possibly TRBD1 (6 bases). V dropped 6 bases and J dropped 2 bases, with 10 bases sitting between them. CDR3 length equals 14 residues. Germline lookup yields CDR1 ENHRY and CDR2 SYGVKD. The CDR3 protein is CAIRAGATNEKLFF. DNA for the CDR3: TGTGCCATCAGAGCAGGGGCGACTAATGAAAAACTGTTTTTT.

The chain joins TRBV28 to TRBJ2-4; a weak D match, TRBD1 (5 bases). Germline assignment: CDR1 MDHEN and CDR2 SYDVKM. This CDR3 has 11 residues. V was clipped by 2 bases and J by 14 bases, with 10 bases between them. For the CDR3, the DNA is TGTGCCAGCAGTTTAAAGACAGTCGAGTACTTC. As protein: CASSLKTVEYF. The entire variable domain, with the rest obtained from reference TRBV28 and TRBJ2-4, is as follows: DVKVTQSSRYLVKRTGEKVFLECVQDMDHENMFWYRQDPGLGLRLIYFSYDVKMKEKGDIPEGYSVSREKKERFSLILESASTNQTSMYLCASSLKTVEYFGAGTRLSVL.

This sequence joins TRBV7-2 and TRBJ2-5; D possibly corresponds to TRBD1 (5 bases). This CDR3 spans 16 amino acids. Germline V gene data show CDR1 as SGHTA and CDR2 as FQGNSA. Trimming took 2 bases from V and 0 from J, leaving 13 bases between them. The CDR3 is CASSLLGRGHQETQYF. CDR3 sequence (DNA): TGTGCCAGCAGCTTATTGGGAAGGGGCCACCAAGAGACCCAGTACTTC.

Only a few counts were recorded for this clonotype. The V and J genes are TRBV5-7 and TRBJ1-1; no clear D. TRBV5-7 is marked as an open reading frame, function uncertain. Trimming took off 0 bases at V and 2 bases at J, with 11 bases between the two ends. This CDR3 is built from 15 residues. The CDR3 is CASSLVETGNTEAFF. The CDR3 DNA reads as TGTGCCAGCAGCTTGGTAGAGACGGGAAACACTGAAGCTTTCTTT.

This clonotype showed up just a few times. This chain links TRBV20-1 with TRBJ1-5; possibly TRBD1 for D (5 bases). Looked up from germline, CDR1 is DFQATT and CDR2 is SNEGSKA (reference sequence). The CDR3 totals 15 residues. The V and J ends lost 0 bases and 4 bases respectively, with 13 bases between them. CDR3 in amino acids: CSAREPGPGNQPQHF. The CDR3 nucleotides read TGCAGTGCTAGAGAACCGGGACCTGGGAATCAGCCCCAGCATTTT.

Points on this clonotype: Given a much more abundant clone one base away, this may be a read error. This CDR3 reads CASSPTSDSSYNEQYF. CDR3 bases: TGTGCCAGCAGCCCGACTAGCGACAGCTCCTACAATGAGCAGTACTTC. The chain combines TRBV7-6 with TRBJ2-7, with TRBD2 matching 8 bases. V was pared by 5 bases and J by 7 bases, with 16 bases of the junction left unmatched. CDR3 length equals 16 residues. Per the germline V gene, CDR1 is SGHVS and CDR2 is FNYEAQ.

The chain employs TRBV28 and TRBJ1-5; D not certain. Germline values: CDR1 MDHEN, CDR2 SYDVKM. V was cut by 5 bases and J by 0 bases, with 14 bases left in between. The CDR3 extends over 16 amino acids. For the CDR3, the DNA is TGTGCCAGCAGTCCCGTCCCGAGAGATAGCAATCAGCCCCAGCATTTT. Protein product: CASSPVPRDSNQPQHF. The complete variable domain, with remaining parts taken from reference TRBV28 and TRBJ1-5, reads DVKVTQSSRYLVKRTGEKVFLECVQDMDHENMFWYRQDPGLGLRLIYFSYDVKMKEKGDIPEGYSVSREKKERFSLILESASTNQTSMYLCASSPVPRDSNQPQHFGDGTRLSIL.

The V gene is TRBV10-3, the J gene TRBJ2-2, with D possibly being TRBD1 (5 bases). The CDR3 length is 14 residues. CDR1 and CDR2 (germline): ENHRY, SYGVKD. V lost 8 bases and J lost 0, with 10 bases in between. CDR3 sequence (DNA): TGTGCCATCGGGGCGGATTCGAACACCGGGGAGCTGTTTTTT. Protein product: CAIGADSNTGELFF.

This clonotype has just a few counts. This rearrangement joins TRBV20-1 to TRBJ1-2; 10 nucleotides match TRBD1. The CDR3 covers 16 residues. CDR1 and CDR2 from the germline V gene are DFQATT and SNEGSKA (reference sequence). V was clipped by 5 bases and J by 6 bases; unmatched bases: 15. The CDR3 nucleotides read TGCAGTGCTGTGCGGTTTACAGGACAGGGGGAGGATGGCTACACCTTC. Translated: CSAVRFTGQGEDGYTF.

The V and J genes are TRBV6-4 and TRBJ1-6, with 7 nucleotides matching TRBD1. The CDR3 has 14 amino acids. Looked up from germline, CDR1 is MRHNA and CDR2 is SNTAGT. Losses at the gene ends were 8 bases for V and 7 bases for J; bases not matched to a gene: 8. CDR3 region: CASSPTGDNSPLHF. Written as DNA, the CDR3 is TGTGCCAGCTCCCCCACAGGGGACAATTCACCCCTCCACTTT.